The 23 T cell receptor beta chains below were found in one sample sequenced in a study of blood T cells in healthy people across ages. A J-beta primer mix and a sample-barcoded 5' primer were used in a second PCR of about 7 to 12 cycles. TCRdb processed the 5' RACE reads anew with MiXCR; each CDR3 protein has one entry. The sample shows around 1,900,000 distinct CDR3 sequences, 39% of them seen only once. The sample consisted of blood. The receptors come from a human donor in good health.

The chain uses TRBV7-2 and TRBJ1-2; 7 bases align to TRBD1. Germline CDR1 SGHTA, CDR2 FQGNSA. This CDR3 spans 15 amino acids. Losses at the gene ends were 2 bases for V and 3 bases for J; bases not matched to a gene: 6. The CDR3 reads CASSLRDRIYYGYTF. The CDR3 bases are TGTGCCAGCAGCTTAAGGGACAGAATTTACTATGGCTACACCTTC.

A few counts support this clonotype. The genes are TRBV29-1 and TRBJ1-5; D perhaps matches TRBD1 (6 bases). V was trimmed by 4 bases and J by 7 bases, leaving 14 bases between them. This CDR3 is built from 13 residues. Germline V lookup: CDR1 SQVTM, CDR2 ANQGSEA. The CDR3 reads CSVGGGGDQPQHF. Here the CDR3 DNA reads TGCAGCGTTGGAGGAGGGGGAGACCAGCCCCAGCATTTT.

CDR3 DNA sequence: TGTGCCAGCAGTACGGGGCGGGGGAGAACTAACACAGATACGCAGTATTTT. It translates to CASSTGRGRTNTDTQYF. This chain links TRBV6-6 with TRBJ2-3; 7 bases match TRBD2. This CDR3 region has 17 residues. The V gene end was trimmed by 5 bases and the J gene end by 2 bases; junction bases not matched to a gene: 13. Germline CDR1 MNHNY, CDR2 SVGAGI (reference sequence).

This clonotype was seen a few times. The CDR3 DNA reads as TGTGCCAGCAGTTATACAGGTCCCGGAGGTGGCTACACCTTC. This encodes CASSYTGPGGGYTF. The chain carries TRBV6-5 and TRBJ1-2, with a weak D call TRBD1 (5 bases). V was shortened by 3 bases and J by 7 bases, with 15 bases between the two germline ends. The CDR3 has 14 residues. Per the germline V gene, CDR1 is MNHEY and CDR2 is SVGAGI.

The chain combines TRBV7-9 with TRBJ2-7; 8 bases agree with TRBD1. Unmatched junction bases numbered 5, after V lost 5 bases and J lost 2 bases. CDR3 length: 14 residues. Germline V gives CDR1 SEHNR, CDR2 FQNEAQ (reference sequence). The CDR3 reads CASSNRGTTYEQYF. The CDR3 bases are TGTGCCAGCAGCAACAGGGGGACCACCTACGAGCAGTACTTC.

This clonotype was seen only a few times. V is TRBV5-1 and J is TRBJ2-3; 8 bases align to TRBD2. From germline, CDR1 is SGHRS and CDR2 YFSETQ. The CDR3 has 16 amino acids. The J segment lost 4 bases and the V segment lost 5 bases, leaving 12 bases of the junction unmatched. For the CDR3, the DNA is TGCGCCAGCAGAAATTCGGGGACTAGTCTTCCAGATACGCAGTATTTT. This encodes CASRNSGTSLPDTQYF.

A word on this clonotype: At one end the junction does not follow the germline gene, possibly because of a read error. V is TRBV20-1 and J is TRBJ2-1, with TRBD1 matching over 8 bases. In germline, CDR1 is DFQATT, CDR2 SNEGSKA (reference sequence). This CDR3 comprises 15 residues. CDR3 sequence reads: CSAREPGTGYNGQFF. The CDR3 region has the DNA TGCAGTGCTAGAGAACCCGGGACAGGCTACAATGGGCAGTTCTTC.

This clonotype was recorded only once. The CDR3 coding sequence is TGTGCCAGCGGCCCATCTGACACAGGTTACCGAACTATGTTTTTT. It is translated as CASGPSDTGYRTMFF. The chain employs TRBV7-2 and TRBJ1-4; the D gene is possibly TRBD1 (5 bases). Per the germline V gene, CDR1 is SGHTA and CDR2 is FQGNSA. CDR3 length: 15 residues. Trimming removed 8 bases at V and 15 bases at J, with 28 bases between.

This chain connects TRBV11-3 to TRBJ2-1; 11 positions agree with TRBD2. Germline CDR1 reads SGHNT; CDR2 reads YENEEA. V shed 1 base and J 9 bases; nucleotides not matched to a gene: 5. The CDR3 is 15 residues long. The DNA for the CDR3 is TGTGCCAGCAGCTTAGGTAGCGGGGGGGCCTCTGAGCAGTTCTTC. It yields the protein CASSLGSGGASEQFF.

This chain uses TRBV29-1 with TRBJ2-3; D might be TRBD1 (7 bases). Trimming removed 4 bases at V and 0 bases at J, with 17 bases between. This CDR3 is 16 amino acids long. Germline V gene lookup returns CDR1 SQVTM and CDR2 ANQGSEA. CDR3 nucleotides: TGCAGCGTTGCTAACCAGGGGGGATTGAGCACAGATACGCAGTATTTT. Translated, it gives CSVANQGGLSTDTQYF.

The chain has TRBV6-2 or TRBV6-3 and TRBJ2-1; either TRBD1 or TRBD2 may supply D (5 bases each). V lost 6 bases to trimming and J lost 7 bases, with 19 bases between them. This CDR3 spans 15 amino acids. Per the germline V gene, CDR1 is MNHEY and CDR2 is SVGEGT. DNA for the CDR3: TGTGCCAGCAGCTGGCCCGGGACGGAGGTAAATGAGCAGTTCTTC. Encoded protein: CASSWPGTEVNEQFF.

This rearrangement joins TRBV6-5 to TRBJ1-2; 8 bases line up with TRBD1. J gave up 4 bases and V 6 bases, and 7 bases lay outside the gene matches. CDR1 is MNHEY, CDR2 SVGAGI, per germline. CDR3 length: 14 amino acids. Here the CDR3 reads CASSERTGPYGYTF. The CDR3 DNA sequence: TGTGCCAGCAGCGAAAGGACAGGGCCCTATGGCTACACCTTC.

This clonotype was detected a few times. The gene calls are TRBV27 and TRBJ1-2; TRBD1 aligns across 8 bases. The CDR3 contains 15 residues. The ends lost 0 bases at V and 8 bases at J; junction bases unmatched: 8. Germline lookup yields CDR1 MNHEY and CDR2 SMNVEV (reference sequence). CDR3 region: CASSLSPGGLSGYTF. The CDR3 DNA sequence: TGTGCCAGCAGTTTATCCCCAGGGGGCCTAAGCGGCTACACCTTC.

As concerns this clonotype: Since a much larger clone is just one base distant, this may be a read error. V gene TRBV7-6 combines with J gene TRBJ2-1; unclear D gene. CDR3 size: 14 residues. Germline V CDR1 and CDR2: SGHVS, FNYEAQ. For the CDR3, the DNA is TGTACCAGCAGCTTAAGTTTTGTTCGCGGTGAGCAGTTCTTC. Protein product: CTSSLSFVRGEQFF.

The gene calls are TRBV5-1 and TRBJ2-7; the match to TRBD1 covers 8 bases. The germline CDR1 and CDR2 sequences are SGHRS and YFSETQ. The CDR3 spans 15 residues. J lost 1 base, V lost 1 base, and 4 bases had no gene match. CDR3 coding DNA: TGCGCCAGCAGCTTGAGGCAGGGGGCGTCCTACGAGCAGTACTTC. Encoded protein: CASSLRQGASYEQYF.

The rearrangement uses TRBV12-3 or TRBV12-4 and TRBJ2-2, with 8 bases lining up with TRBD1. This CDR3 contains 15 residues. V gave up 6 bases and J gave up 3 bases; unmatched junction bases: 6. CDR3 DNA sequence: TGTGCCAGCAGACGAGGACAGGGTTACACCGGGGAGCTGTTTTTT. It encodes CASRRGQGYTGELFF.

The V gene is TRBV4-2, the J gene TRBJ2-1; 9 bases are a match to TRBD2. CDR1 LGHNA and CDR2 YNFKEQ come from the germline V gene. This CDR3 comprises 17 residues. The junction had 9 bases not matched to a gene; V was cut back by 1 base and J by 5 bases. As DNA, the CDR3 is TGTGCCAGCAGCCAAGGGTTTAGCGGGGGTTCCAACAATGAGCAGTTCTTC. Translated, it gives CASSQGFSGGSNNEQFF.

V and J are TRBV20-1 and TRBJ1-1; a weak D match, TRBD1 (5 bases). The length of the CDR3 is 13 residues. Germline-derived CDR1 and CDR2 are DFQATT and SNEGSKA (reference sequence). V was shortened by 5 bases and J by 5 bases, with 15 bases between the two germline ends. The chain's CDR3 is CSAYDRGGTEAFF. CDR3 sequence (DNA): TGCAGTGCTTACGACCGCGGGGGGACTGAAGCTTTCTTT.

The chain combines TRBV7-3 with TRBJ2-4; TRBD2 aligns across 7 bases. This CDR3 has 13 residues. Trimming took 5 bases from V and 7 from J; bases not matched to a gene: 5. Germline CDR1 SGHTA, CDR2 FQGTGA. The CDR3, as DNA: TGTGCCAGCAGCCCGGGGAGGGTCAACATTCAGTACTTC. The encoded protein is CASSPGRVNIQYF.

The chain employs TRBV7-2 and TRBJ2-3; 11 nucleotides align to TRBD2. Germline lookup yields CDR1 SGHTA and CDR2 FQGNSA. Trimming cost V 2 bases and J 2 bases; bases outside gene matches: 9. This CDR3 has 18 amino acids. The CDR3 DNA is TGTGCCAGCAGCTTATTCTCTAGCGGGGGGTCCTACACAGATACGCAGTATTTT. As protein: CASSLFSSGGSYTDTQYF. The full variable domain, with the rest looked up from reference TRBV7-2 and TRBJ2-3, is GAGVSQSPSNKVTEKGKDVELRCDPISGHTALYWYRQSLGQGLEFLIYFQGNSAPDKSGLPSDRFSAERTGGSVSTLTIQRTQQEDSAVYLCASSLFSSGGSYTDTQYFGPGTRLTVL.

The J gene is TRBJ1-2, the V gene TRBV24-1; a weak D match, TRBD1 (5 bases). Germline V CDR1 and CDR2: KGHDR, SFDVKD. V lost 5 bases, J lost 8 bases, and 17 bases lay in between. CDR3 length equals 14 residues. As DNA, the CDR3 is TGTGCCACCAGTGTTGGCATGGGGGTAGAAGGCTACACCTTC. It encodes CATSVGMGVEGYTF.

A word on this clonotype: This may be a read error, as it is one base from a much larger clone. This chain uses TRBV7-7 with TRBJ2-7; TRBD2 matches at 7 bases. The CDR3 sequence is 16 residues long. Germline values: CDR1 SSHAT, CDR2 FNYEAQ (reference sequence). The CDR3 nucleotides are TGTGCTAGCAGCTTAATGGGCGGGGGACTATACAATGAGCAGTACTTC. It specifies CASSLMGGGLYNEQYF.

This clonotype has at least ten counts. CDR3 residues: CSVQPGQGAYNEQFF. Here the CDR3 DNA reads TGCAGCGTACAACCGGGACAGGGGGCCTACAATGAGCAGTTCTTC. The J gene is TRBJ2-1, the V gene TRBV29-1; 11 positions match TRBD1. V shed 6 bases, J shed 2 bases, and the junction held 6 bases outside the gene matches. Germline CDR1 and CDR2: SQVTM and ANQGSEA. CDR3 size: 15 residues.